The 32 T cell receptor beta chains below all came from one sample that was sequenced in a study of graft-versus-host responses after intestinal transplantation. Their recognized antigens are unknown. The table came from immunoSEQ multiplex PCR; TCRdb's copy has only in-frame clones and leaves some out. The data hold about 100,000 clones, with 87% observed a single time. The sample here was unstimulated CD4+ T cells sorted from spleen or lymph node cells, taken before transplant. These receptors came from a human donor who was the organ donor for an intestinal transplant.

The chain has TRBV7-6 and TRBJ2-5; no clear D gene. Trimming removed 3 bases from V and 2 bases from J, with 1 base in between. The germline CDR1 and CDR2 sequences are SGHVS and FNYEAQ. The CDR3 length is 11 residues. The CDR3 bases are TGTGCCAGCAGCTTTCAAGAGACCCAGTACTTC. It encodes CASSFQETQYF. The full variable domain, completed using reference TRBV7-6 and TRBJ2-5, is GAGVSQSPRYKVTKRGQDVALRCDPISGHVSLYWYRQALGQGPEFLTYFNYEAQQDKSGLPNDRFSAERPEGSISTLTIQRTEQRDSAMYRCASSFQETQYFGPGTRLLVL.

Of note for this clone: The identical CDR3 is also encoded by other nucleotide sequences in the sample. The chain has TRBV6-5 and TRBJ2-2; TRBD2 agrees at 7 bases. Germline V lookup: CDR1 MNHEY, CDR2 SVGAGI. The CDR3 sequence is 14 residues long. The trim removed 2 bases at V and 4 bases at J, leaving 1 base unmatched. The DNA for the CDR3 is TGTGCCAGCAGTTACGGGGGGGGCACCGGGGAGCTGTTTTTT. Translation gives CASSYGGGTGELFF.

This clone appeared a single time. The chain carries TRBV5-1 and TRBJ2-5, with TRBD2 matching over 9 bases. Losses at the gene ends were 0 bases for V and 0 bases for J; bases not matched to a gene: 3. This CDR3 comprises 16 residues. In germline, CDR1 is SGHRS, CDR2 YFSETQ. CDR3 sequence (DNA): TGCGCCAGCAGCTTGGGTCTAGCGGGGTACCAAGAGACCCAGTACTTC. It codes for CASSLGLAGYQETQYF.

The gene calls are TRBV11-2 and TRBJ1-1, with D possibly TRBD1 on 5 matching bases. V was cut by 4 bases and J by 4 bases, with 10 bases left in between. Germline values: CDR1 SGHAT, CDR2 FQNNGV. The length of the CDR3 is 13 residues. In nucleotides, the CDR3 is TGTGCCAGCAGCTACCCAGGGCCCACTGAAGCTTTCTTT. This codes for CASSYPGPTEAFF.

The CDR3 region is CAWSLGSSPLHF. In DNA form, the CDR3 reads TGTGCCTGGAGTTTAGGTAGTTCACCCCTCCACTTT. V gene TRBV30 combines with J gene TRBJ1-6; D is uncertain. This CDR3 has 12 amino acids. V was clipped by 2 bases and J by 9 bases, with 8 bases between them. Germline lookup yields CDR1 GTSNPN and CDR2 SVGIG (reference sequence).

In its sample, this clone was seen once. The rearrangement links TRBV30 to TRBJ2-7; TRBD1 aligns across 7 bases. CDR1 GTSNPN and CDR2 SVGIG come from the germline V gene (reference sequence). The CDR3 consists of 13 residues. V lost 4 bases to trimming and J lost 3 bases; unmatched junction nucleotides: 6. The CDR3 sequence is CAWKKQGNYEQYF. The CDR3 nucleotides are TGTGCCTGGAAGAAACAGGGGAACTACGAGCAGTACTTC.

V usage is TRBV6-1 and J usage is TRBJ1-1; D might be TRBD1 (5 bases). Germline CDR1 and CDR2: MNHNS and SASEGT. This CDR3 is 16 amino acids long. The V gene lost 4 bases and the J gene lost 4 bases, with 19 bases spanning the gap. The CDR3 is CASSVRRGVVSTEAFF. CDR3 nucleotides: TGTGCCAGCAGTGTCCGACGAGGGGTTGTTAGCACTGAAGCTTTCTTT.

The J gene is TRBJ1-5, the V gene TRBV5-4, with a possible D match to TRBD1 (5 bases). Germline CDR1 is SGHNT and CDR2 is YYREEE (reference sequence). Trimming pared 3 bases from V and 5 bases from J, leaving 12 bases between. CDR3 length equals 14 residues. The CDR3 loop is CASSSGGDYQPQHF. The CDR3 region has the DNA TGTGCCAGCAGCTCGGGGGGGGATTATCAGCCCCAGCATTTT.

Comments on this clone: At one end, the junction sequence differs from germline, possibly due to a read error. The chain is built from TRBV28 and TRBJ1-1, with 10 bases identical to TRBD1. Germline lookup yields CDR1 MDHEN and CDR2 SYDVKM. CDR3 length equals 13 residues. The CDR3, as DNA: TGTACCAGCAGTTGGACAGGGGGCACTGAAGCTTTCTTT. Protein sequence: CTSSWTGGTEAFF.

The chain links TRBV10-3 to TRBJ2-5, with D maybe TRBD2 (5 bases). This CDR3 is 13 amino acids long. Germline CDR1 and CDR2: ENHRY and SYGVKD. V gave up 3 bases and J gave up 1 base, with 6 bases separating them. DNA of the CDR3: TGTGCCATCAGTGATCTAGCCCAAGAGACCCAGTACTTC. Encoded protein: CAISDLAQETQYF.

The J gene is TRBJ2-3, the V gene TRBV5-1; D gene unclear. Germline V CDR1 and CDR2: SGHRS, YFSETQ. The CDR3 length is 17 residues. V dropped 0 bases and J dropped 0 bases, with 14 bases sitting between them. CDR3 sequence (DNA): TGCGCCAGCAGCTTGGAAACGTTTGCGGCGAGCACAGATACGCAGTATTTT. It translates to CASSLETFAASTDTQYF.

The sample holds one count of this clone. The chain couples TRBV6-5 to TRBJ1-2; no reliable D call. The CDR3 length is 13 residues. V was pared by 2 bases and J by 7 bases, with 11 bases between. Per the germline V gene, CDR1 is MNHEY and CDR2 is SVGAGI. CDR3 DNA sequence: TGTGCCAGCAGTTACCGGACCGGGGTTGGCTACACCTTC. Its translation: CASSYRTGVGYTF.

The chain couples TRBV5-6 to TRBJ2-6; a possible D gene is TRBD1 (6 bases). In germline, CDR1 is SGHDT, CDR2 YYEEEE. The CDR3 covers 18 residues. Trimming cost V 3 bases and J 0 bases, with 16 bases left between them. CDR3 nucleotides: TGTGCCAGCAGCTGGCCCCCGGGACACCTCTCTGGGGCCAACGTCCTGACTTTC. This codes for CASSWPPGHLSGANVLTF.

The chain employs TRBV19 and TRBJ1-2; weak D call: TRBD1 (6 bases). The CDR3 totals 14 residues. Deletions cut 4 bases from V and 8 bases from J, with 17 bases between. In germline, CDR1 is LNHDA, CDR2 SQIVND (reference sequence). CDR3 DNA sequence: TGTGCCAGTAGTAGTACCGGGACACCGGGAGGCTACACCTTC. This translates into CASSSTGTPGGYTF. The full variable domain, in which reference TRBV19 and TRBJ1-2 provide the parts outside the CDR3, is DGGITQSPKYLFRKEGQNVTLSCEQNLNHDAMYWYRQDPGQGLRLIYYSQIVNDFQKGDIAEGYSVSREKKESFPLTVTSAQKNPTAFYLCASSSTGTPGGYTFGSGTRLTVV.

V is TRBV28 and J is TRBJ2-4; no firm D call. This CDR3 is 13 amino acids long. The V gene's germline CDR1 is MDHEN and CDR2 SYDVKM. V was pared by 10 bases and J by 2 bases, with 12 bases between. DNA for the CDR3: TGTGCCACCGAGAAGAGGACCAAAAACATTCAGTACTTC. Amino acid sequence: CATEKRTKNIQYF.

The chain couples TRBV11-2 to TRBJ2-5; D may be TRBD2 (6 bases). V was shortened by 5 bases and J by 4 bases, with 14 bases between the two germline ends. Per the germline V gene, CDR1 is SGHAT and CDR2 is FQNNGV. This CDR3 comprises 14 residues. Here the CDR3 reads CASSPTGGVETQYF. As DNA, the CDR3 is TGTGCCAGCAGCCCGACTGGAGGGGTAGAGACCCAGTACTTC. Full variable domain (missing parts from reference TRBV11-2 and TRBJ2-5): EAGVAQSPRYKIIEKRQSVAFWCNPISGHATLYWYQQILGQGPKLLIQFQNNGVVDDSQLPKDRFSAERLKGVDSTLKIQPAKLEDSAVYLCASSPTGGVETQYFGPGTRLLVL.

The chain couples TRBV7-9 to TRBJ2-3; D call uncertain. Trimming took off 5 bases at V and 6 bases at J, with 3 bases between the two ends. The CDR3 has 10 amino acids. CDR1 and CDR2 from the germline V gene are SEHNR and FQNEAQ (reference sequence). The CDR3 reads CASSGDTQYF. The DNA for the CDR3 is TGTGCCAGCAGCGGGGATACGCAGTATTTT.

This rearrangement joins TRBV5-1 to TRBJ1-2, with D uncertain. The CDR3 spans 14 residues. Looked up from germline, CDR1 is SGHRS and CDR2 is YFSETQ. Trimming removed 1 base at V and 2 bases at J, with 9 bases between. CDR3 nucleotide sequence: TGCGCCAGCAGCTTGCGAGGGCTCAACTATGGCTACACCTTC. Its translation is CASSLRGLNYGYTF.

J is TRBJ1-2 and V is TRBV30, with 9 bases matching TRBD1. The V gene's germline CDR1 is GTSNPN and CDR2 SVGIG (reference sequence). J lost 7 bases, V lost 2 bases, and 5 bases had no gene match. The CDR3 length is 13 residues. In nucleotides, the CDR3 is TGTGCCTGGAGTCCTACAGGGGGCGGTGGCTACACCTTC. Amino acids: CAWSPTGGGGYTF.

This clone was found a few times. This rearrangement joins TRBV7-9 to TRBJ1-1; maybe TRBD1 (6 bases). The germline V and J ends were trimmed by 5 bases and 8 bases, with 21 bases remaining between them. Germline assignment: CDR1 SEHNR and CDR2 FQNEAQ (reference sequence). The CDR3 contains 15 residues. CDR3 coding DNA: TGTGCCAGCAGCCTCAACCGGGACATCTCCTCCGAAGCTTTCTTT. It specifies CASSLNRDISSEAFF.

The gene calls are TRBV5-1 and TRBJ1-5, with D maybe TRBD1 (6 bases). The CDR3 length is 13 residues. With 6 bases removed from V and 5 bases from J, the gap between germline ends came to 12 bases. The germline gives CDR1 SGHRS, CDR2 YFSETQ. CDR3 sequence (DNA): TGCGCCAGCAAGGGGGACGGCGATCAGCCCCAGCATTTT. As protein: CASKGDGDQPQHF.

This rearrangement joins TRBV5-4 to TRBJ2-5; the match to TRBD2 covers 7 bases. The CDR3 runs to 14 residues. V lost 0 bases to trimming and J lost 5 bases; unmatched junction nucleotides: 4. The germline V gene encodes CDR1 SGHNT and CDR2 YYREEE (reference sequence). In DNA form, the CDR3 reads TGTGCCAGCAGCTTGGGGATGGGGGGGGAGACCCAGTACTTC. Translated: CASSLGMGGETQYF.

The chain joins TRBV27 to TRBJ1-2; possible D gene TRBD1, 5 bases. V was clipped by 6 bases and J by 6 bases, with 14 bases between them. The germline gives CDR1 MNHEY, CDR2 SMNVEV (reference sequence). CDR3 length equals 13 residues. CDR3 sequence reads: CASSRGRTNGYTF. CDR3 sequence (DNA): TGTGCCAGCAGCCGGGGACGAACGAATGGCTACACCTTC.

The gene calls are TRBV5-6 and TRBJ2-1; no clear D. V lost 6 bases and J 0 bases, leaving 10 bases between the germline ends. The CDR3 is made up of 14 amino acids. Germline V gene sequence: CDR1 SGHDT, CDR2 YYEEEE. CDR3 loop: CASNLGRSYNEQFF. The CDR3 DNA reads TGTGCCAGCAACCTTGGACGCTCCTACAATGAGCAGTTCTTC.

The J gene is TRBJ2-2, the V gene TRBV10-1, with TRBD1 matching over 10 bases. Trimming removed 0 bases from V and 4 bases from J; junction bases left unmatched: 5. Germline V lookup: CDR1 WNHNN, CDR2 SYGVQD (reference sequence). The CDR3 is 17 residues long. The CDR3 bases are TGCGCCAGCAGTGAGTCAAGGAGGACAGGGGGCACCGGGGAGCTGTTTTTT. This gives the protein CASSESRRTGGTGELFF.

This sequence joins TRBV18 and TRBJ1-2, with TRBD1 matching over 9 bases. J was trimmed by 4 bases and V by 0 bases; bases with no gene match: 6. The length of the CDR3 is 16 residues. The germline V gene encodes CDR1 KGHSH and CDR2 LQKENI. For the CDR3, the DNA is TGTGCCAGCTCACCACCTCCGGGACAGGGAGGCTATGGCTACACCTTC. It translates to CASSPPPGQGGYGYTF.

About this clone: The identical CDR3 is also encoded by other nucleotide sequences in the sample. This chain connects TRBV5-1 to TRBJ2-3; TRBD1 might be the D (6 bases). The CDR3 extends over 15 amino acids. The V end was cut by 1 base, the J end by 2 bases, with 11 bases between. CDR1 and CDR2 from the germline V gene are SGHRS and YFSETQ. As DNA, the CDR3 is TGCGCCAGCAGCTTGACAGGGAGAGACACAGATACGCAGTATTTT. It is translated as CASSLTGRDTDTQYF.

V usage is TRBV27 and J usage is TRBJ1-4; TRBD1 agrees at 9 bases. The length of the CDR3 is 16 residues. Germline values: CDR1 MNHEY, CDR2 SMNVEV (reference sequence). The V gene end was trimmed by 2 bases and the J gene end by 3 bases; junction bases not matched to a gene: 4. The CDR3 reads CASSLTGQGPNEKLFF. The CDR3 region has the DNA TGTGCCAGCAGTTTAACGGGACAGGGTCCTAATGAAAAACTGTTTTTT.

V usage is TRBV5-1 and J usage is TRBJ1-6; D remains unclear. The CDR3 contains 16 residues. CDR1 SGHRS and CDR2 YFSETQ come from the germline V gene. The V and J ends lost 5 bases and 0 bases respectively, with 12 bases between them. CDR3 residues: CASRGPESSYNSPLHF. In DNA, the CDR3 is TGCGCCAGCAGAGGACCGGAAAGCTCCTATAATTCACCCCTCCACTTT.

The V call is TRBV30, the J call TRBJ1-5; D might be TRBD1 (5 bases). The V end was cut by 0 bases, the J end by 4 bases, with 16 bases between. Per the germline V gene, CDR1 is GTSNPN and CDR2 is SVGIG (reference sequence). The CDR3 is 16 amino acids. The CDR3 loop is CAWSVPGSRDNQPQHF. CDR3 DNA: TGTGCCTGGAGTGTCCCCGGAAGCAGGGATAATCAGCCCCAGCATTTT.

The chain links TRBV6-6 to TRBJ2-2; D is unclear. With 2 bases removed from V and 2 bases from J, the gap between germline ends came to 0 bases. Germline CDR1 and CDR2: MNHNY and SVGAGI (reference sequence). This CDR3 is built from 12 residues. Written as DNA, the CDR3 is TGTGCCAGCAGTTACAACACCGGGGAGCTGTTTTTT. Translation: CASSYNTGELFF.

This chain links TRBV6-1 with TRBJ2-2, with 8 bases lining up with TRBD1. This CDR3 contains 15 residues. CDR1 and CDR2 (germline): MNHNS, SASEGT. The V segment lost 3 bases and the J segment 5 bases; nucleotides outside the gene matches: 5. The CDR3 DNA sequence: TGTGCCAGCAGTGAGGCGACAGGGGTTACCGGGGAGCTGTTTTTT. Translated, it gives CASSEATGVTGELFF.